This is a list of T cell receptor beta chains from one sample in a study of control samples from healthy donors and cancer patients. The assay was immunoSEQ multiplex PCR, and TCRdb's table has in-frame clones only and misses some. The table shows fewer than 9,500 clones, with roughly 91% occurring only once. Sequencing input: PBMCs. These TCRs come from a man in his 60s with colorectal cancer. Each CDR3 is given with its conserved first and last residue. A D gene is named only where the DNA matches it firmly. The size of a clone is reported for some rows only, either as once, few or many, or as a class for expanded clones.

abundance	d_gene	v_gene	j_gene	CDR3aa	CDR3nt
.	.	TRBV9	TRBJ2-7	CASSAGSEGYEQYF	TGTGCCAGCAGCGCCGGATCAGAGGGCTACGAGCAGTACTTC
.	.	TRBV7-9	TRBJ1-1	CASSLEVRETEAFF	TGTGCCAGCAGCTTAGAGGTCAGGGAAACTGAAGCTTTCTTT
.	.	TRBV7-9	TRBJ2-2	CASSLGRGNTGELFF	TGTGCCAGCAGCTTAGGCAGGGGCAACACCGGGGAGCTGTTTTTT
.	.	TRBV4-3	TRBJ2-1	CASSQIDKTYNEQFF	TGCGCCAGCAGCCAAATTGACAAGACCTACAATGAGCAGTTCTTC
.	TRBD1	TRBV2	TRBJ2-4	CASSDKDRGWNIQYF	TGTGCCAGCAGTGACAAGGACAGGGGATGGAACATTCAGTACTTC
.	.	TRBV30	TRBJ1-5	CAWSAGTRNQPQHF	TGTGCCTGGAGTGCGGGGACCCGCAATCAGCCCCAGCATTTT
.	.	TRBV4-3	TRBJ1-1	CASSQDRLGGTTEAFF	TGCGCCAGCAGCCAAGATCGTTTAGGTGGGACCACTGAAGCTTTCTTT
.	.	TRBV15	TRBJ1-4	CATSRDRFATNEKLFF	TGTGCCACCAGCAGAGATCGGTTTGCAACTAATGAAAAACTGTTTTTT
.	.	TRBV15	TRBJ1-1	CATSRPGRLNTEAFF	TGTGCCACCAGCAGACCCGGACGGCTGAACACTGAAGCTTTCTTT
.	TRBD1	TRBV28	TRBJ1-3	CASRTQGAITGNTIYF	TGTGCCAGCAGGACACAGGGGGCGATCACTGGAAACACCATATATTTT
.	TRBD1	TRBV2	TRBJ1-6	CASRTLRDRGRNSPLHF	TGTGCCAGCAGAACCCTCCGGGACAGGGGGCGGAATTCACCCCTCCACTTT
once	.	TRBV4-1	TRBJ2-6	CAASPAQGAGANVLTF	TGCGCCGCCAGCCCGGCGCAGGGAGCTGGGGCCAACGTCCTGACTTTC
.	.	TRBV19	TRBJ1-2	CASSEQEFYGYTF	TGTGCCAGTAGTGAACAGGAGTTCTATGGCTACACCTTC
.	.	TRBV11-2	TRBJ1-1	CASSSRGSTEAFF	TGTGCCAGCAGCTCAAGGGGATCCACTGAAGCTTTCTTT
.	TRBD1	TRBV27	TRBJ1-1	CASSSMTGWWSTEAFF	TGTGCCAGCAGTTCCATGACAGGGTGGTGGAGCACTGAAGCTTTCTTT
.	TRBD1	TRBV28	TRBJ2-1	CASSTPWTGNILAKSYNEQFF	TGTGCCAGCAGTACACCCTGGACAGGGAACATTTTGGCCAAATCCTACAATGAGCAGTTCTTC
.	TRBD2	TRBV4-1	TRBJ2-2	CASSQGTGTSGGELFF	TGCGCCAGCAGCCAAGGAACCGGGACTAGCGGGGGGGAGCTGTTTTTT
once	.	TRBV7-2	TRBJ2-2	CASSLAGGAFPGELFF	TGTGCCAGCAGCTTAGCGGGGGGGGCCTTTCCCGGGGAGCTGTTTTTT
.	.	TRBV4-3	TRBJ2-1	CASSQDLRSYNEQFF	TGCGCCAGCAGCCAAGATCTGCGAAGCTACAATGAGCAGTTCTTC
.	.	TRBV10-3	TRBJ2-5	CAISEWDDREAETQYF	TGTGCCATCAGTGAGTGGGACGACAGGGAGGCTGAGACCCAGTACTTC
.	.	TRBV28	TRBJ1-5	CASRLGGGRNQPQHF	TGTGCCAGCAGGTTGGGAGGGGGTCGCAATCAGCCCCAGCATTTT
once	.	TRBV6-2/TRBV6-3	TRBJ2-5	CASSLRREETQYF	TGTGCCAGCAGTCTGCGAAGAGAAGAGACCCAGTACTTC
.	.	TRBV2	TRBJ2-7	CASGQFYEQYF	TGTGCCAGCGGACAGTTCTACGAGCAGTACTTC
.	.	TRBV7-5	TRBJ2-2	CARSLAGPANTGELFF	TGTGCCAGAAGCTTAGCAGGCCCCGCGAACACCGGGGAGCTGTTTTTT
.	.	TRBV5-6	TRBJ1-1	CASSLGGRFTEAFF	TGTGCCAGCAGCTTGGGGGGAAGGTTCACTGAAGCTTTCTTT
.	.	TRBV5-1	TRBJ1-1	CASSLAVGDLNTEAFF	TGCGCCAGCAGCTTGGCCGTCGGGGATCTGAACACTGAAGCTTTCTTT
.	.	TRBV7-9	TRBJ2-1	CASSLAQVYNEQFF	TGTGCCAGCAGCTTAGCGCAGGTCTACAATGAGCAGTTCTTC
.	.	TRBV7-2	TRBJ2-1	CASSFLGQLSSYNEQFF	TGTGCCAGCAGCTTCCTTGGACAATTGAGCTCCTACAATGAGCAGTTCTTC
.	TRBD1	TRBV7-2	TRBJ2-7	CASSLGGTGIREQYF	TGTGCCAGCAGCTTAGGCGGGACAGGGATTAGGGAGCAGTACTTC
.	.	TRBV4-2	TRBJ1-1	CASSPLHLNTEAFF	TGTGCCAGCAGCCCGCTCCATCTGAACACTGAAGCTTTCTTT
.	.	TRBV6-1	TRBJ1-2	CASSEVGRSGYTF	TGTGCCAGCAGTGAAGTTGGTAGGAGTGGCTACACCTTC
once	.	TRBV29-1	TRBJ2-5	CSARGGGETQYF	TGCAGCGCAAGGGGGGGAGGGGAGACCCAGTACTTC
.	.	TRBV19	TRBJ1-6	CASRDRGSDSPLHF	TGTGCCAGTAGGGATCGAGGGTCGGATTCACCCCTCCACTTT
.	TRBD1	TRBV16	TRBJ1-1	CASSLVGTGGTEAFF	TGTGCCAGCAGCTTGGTGGGGACAGGAGGGACTGAAGCTTTCTTT
.	TRBD1	TRBV5-1	TRBJ1-3	CASSQTGTGGDTIYF	TGCGCCAGCAGCCAGACTGGGACAGGAGGAGACACCATATATTTT
few	.	TRBV10-3	TRBJ2-7	CAISTRRQEWGEQYF	TGTGCCATCAGTACGAGACGACAAGAATGGGGCGAGCAGTACTTC
.	TRBD1	TRBV6-4	TRBJ2-3	CASSDSTPGQGNHTQYF	TGTGCCAGCAGTGACTCGACGCCGGGACAGGGAAATCATACGCAGTATTTT
.	.	TRBV5-6	TRBJ1-2	CASSHAFLDSWNYGYTF	TGTGCCAGCAGCCATGCTTTCCTGGACAGCTGGAACTATGGCTACACCTTC